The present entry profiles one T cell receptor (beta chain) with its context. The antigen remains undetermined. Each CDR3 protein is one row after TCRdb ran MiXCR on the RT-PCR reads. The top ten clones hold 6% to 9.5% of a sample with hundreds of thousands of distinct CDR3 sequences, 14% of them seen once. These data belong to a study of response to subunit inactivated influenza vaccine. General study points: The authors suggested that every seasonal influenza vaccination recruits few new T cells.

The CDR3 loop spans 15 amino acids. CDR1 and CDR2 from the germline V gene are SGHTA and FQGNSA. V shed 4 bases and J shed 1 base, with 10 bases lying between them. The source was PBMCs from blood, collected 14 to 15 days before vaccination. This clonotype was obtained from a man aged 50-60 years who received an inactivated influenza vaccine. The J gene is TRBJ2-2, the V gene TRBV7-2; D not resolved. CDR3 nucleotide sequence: TGTGCCAGCAGCTCCTCGGCCAGGAACACCGGGGAGCTGTTTTTT. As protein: CASSSSARNTGELFF.